This T cell receptor beta chain is from a study of identical twins. Study-level findings and limits: Conclusions leaned on cross-sectional statistical analysis and did not track the same donors over time.

TCRdb reprocessed the 5' RACE reads via MiXCR and lists one record per CDR3 protein. This repertoire shows roughly 750,000 distinct CDR3 sequences, 20% to 25% found once; its top ten account for 4.3%. Germline CDR1 and CDR2: SGHRS and YFSETQ. The CDR3 runs 16 residues. V lost 0 bases to trimming and J lost 2 bases, with 9 bases between them. For this clonotype: The antigen remains unidentified.

This sample was shared with a second study, whose subject was T cells expressing NK-cell markers. As reported in that work: The authors sequenced eight donors, of whom seven were HCMV-seropositive and one was seronegative.

This sequence joins TRBV5-1 and TRBJ2-6; D could derive from TRBD1 or TRBD2 (6 bases each). Source material: PBMCs. The TCR sequence derives from a woman aged 18 to 35 in good health. The CDR3 region has the DNA TGCGCCAGCAGCTTGGGGGGGGCCGCTGGGGCCAACGTCCTGACTTTC. It is translated as CASSLGGAAGANVLTF.